These T cell receptor beta chains were read from a single sample in a study of brain T cells in children with intractable seizures. Clones were sequenced by immunoSEQ multiplex PCR, and TCRdb holds only the in-frame ones, with some missing. Here the sample spans approximately 44,000 clones, 90% being singletons. The material sequenced was peripheral blood, taken at surgery. The receptors shown here come from a girl aged 2-10 years with tuberous sclerosis and intractable seizures. Each CDR3 is given with its conserved first and last residue. D genes are given only for firm matches.

d_gene: TRBD1; v_gene: TRBV5-4; j_gene: TRBJ1-4; CDR3aa: CASSIQGALGEKLFF
d_gene: TRBD2; v_gene: TRBV5-4; j_gene: TRBJ2-7; CDR3aa: CASSLVTGTSGGYEQYF
d_gene: TRBD2; v_gene: TRBV5-1; j_gene: TRBJ2-2; CDR3aa: CASSLGLATTGELFF
d_gene: TRBD1; v_gene: TRBV19; j_gene: TRBJ2-3; CDR3aa: CASSVPGQALPRAQYF
d_gene: -; v_gene: TRBV5-4; j_gene: TRBJ1-2; CDR3aa: CASSLPGRNGYTF
d_gene: TRBD1; v_gene: TRBV9; j_gene: TRBJ1-2; CDR3aa: CASSVVGTGTRGYTF
d_gene: -; v_gene: TRBV9; j_gene: TRBJ2-3; CDR3aa: CASSVATVGVADTQYF
d_gene: -; v_gene: TRBV4-1; j_gene: TRBJ2-3; CDR3aa: CASSQEGLLSTDTQYF
d_gene: TRBD1; v_gene: TRBV5-1; j_gene: TRBJ1-1; CDR3aa: CASSLGTGVTEAFF
d_gene: -; v_gene: TRBV3-1/TRBV3-2; j_gene: TRBJ2-3; CDR3aa: CASSQDGGGRADTQYF
d_gene: -; v_gene: TRBV2; j_gene: TRBJ2-7; CDR3aa: CASSEWAVSYEQYF
d_gene: TRBD1; v_gene: TRBV2; j_gene: TRBJ1-1; CDR3aa: CASSQGARTEAFF
d_gene: -; v_gene: TRBV28; j_gene: TRBJ1-5; CDR3aa: CASRVQGIRNQPQHF
d_gene: TRBD1; v_gene: TRBV24-1; j_gene: TRBJ1-4; CDR3aa: CATSDSGTGNEKLFF
d_gene: -; v_gene: TRBV29-1; j_gene: TRBJ1-2; CDR3aa: CSVEARHYGYTF
d_gene: -; v_gene: TRBV20-1; j_gene: TRBJ2-1; CDR3aa: CSLHNEQFF
d_gene: -; v_gene: TRBV24-1; j_gene: TRBJ1-2; CDR3aa: CATSDTGLNYGYTF
d_gene: TRBD1; v_gene: TRBV18; j_gene: TRBJ1-3; CDR3aa: CASSPPGQSSGNTIYF
d_gene: -; v_gene: TRBV2; j_gene: TRBJ2-3; CDR3aa: CASSEWRGTDTQYF
d_gene: -; v_gene: TRBV2; j_gene: TRBJ2-6; CDR3aa: CASSLGPPGANVLTF
d_gene: TRBD1; v_gene: TRBV20-1; j_gene: TRBJ1-6; CDR3aa: CSASLGQGRSPLHF
d_gene: -; v_gene: TRBV24-1; j_gene: TRBJ1-4; CDR3aa: CATFRRSELKLFF
d_gene: TRBD1; v_gene: TRBV27; j_gene: TRBJ2-6; CDR3aa: CASKRDSSSGANVLTF
d_gene: -; v_gene: TRBV6-6; j_gene: TRBJ2-4; CDR3aa: CASSQQLAKNIQYF
d_gene: -; v_gene: TRBV5-1; j_gene: TRBJ2-5; CDR3aa: CASSLEIETQYF
d_gene: -; v_gene: TRBV28; j_gene: TRBJ1-6; CDR3aa: CASSLIGDNSPLHF
d_gene: TRBD1; v_gene: TRBV5-1; j_gene: TRBJ1-4; CDR3aa: CASSLAPGTVNEKLFF
d_gene: -; v_gene: TRBV18; j_gene: TRBJ1-1; CDR3aa: CASSLLVNTEAFF
d_gene: -; v_gene: TRBV9; j_gene: TRBJ2-7; CDR3aa: CASSVDGDEQYF
d_gene: TRBD2; v_gene: TRBV30; j_gene: TRBJ2-5; CDR3aa: CAWSGLAGGQETQYF
d_gene: -; v_gene: TRBV3-1/TRBV3-2; j_gene: TRBJ1-2; CDR3aa: CASSPEGNYGYTF
d_gene: -; v_gene: TRBV30; j_gene: TRBJ1-4; CDR3aa: CAWSALQGTGEKLFF
d_gene: TRBD2; v_gene: TRBV3-1/TRBV3-2; j_gene: TRBJ2-5; CDR3aa: CASSPKWTSGGETQYF
d_gene: TRBD1; v_gene: TRBV4-2; j_gene: TRBJ2-1; CDR3aa: CASSHRNRQGDYNEQFF
d_gene: -; v_gene: TRBV5-4; j_gene: TRBJ2-1; CDR3aa: CASSLGGSGYYNEQFF
d_gene: -; v_gene: TRBV12-3/TRBV12-4; j_gene: TRBJ1-5; CDR3aa: CASSLKVSQPQHF
d_gene: TRBD2; v_gene: TRBV7-2; j_gene: TRBJ2-7; CDR3aa: CASSSRLAGFNYEQYF
d_gene: -; v_gene: TRBV3-1/TRBV3-2; j_gene: TRBJ2-3; CDR3aa: CASSQLATPTDTQYF
d_gene: TRBD1; v_gene: TRBV2; j_gene: TRBJ2-7; CDR3aa: CASSMTGGRREQYF
d_gene: -; v_gene: TRBV5-6; j_gene: TRBJ2-1; CDR3aa: CASSLGAHNEQFF
d_gene: -; v_gene: TRBV24-1; j_gene: TRBJ1-5; CDR3aa: CATAGGASNQPQHF
d_gene: TRBD2; v_gene: TRBV7-2; j_gene: TRBJ2-5; CDR3aa: CAGLTSGVVETQYF
d_gene: -; v_gene: TRBV2; j_gene: TRBJ2-5; CDR3aa: CASSDTRIQETQYF
d_gene: -; v_gene: TRBV10-2; j_gene: TRBJ1-2; CDR3aa: CASSDPGVRGYTF
d_gene: TRBD1; v_gene: TRBV5-8; j_gene: TRBJ2-5; CDR3aa: CASSLPGQGRGETQYF
d_gene: -; v_gene: TRBV7-2; j_gene: TRBJ2-3; CDR3aa: CASSATVSTDTQYF
d_gene: -; v_gene: TRBV11-2; j_gene: TRBJ2-3; CDR3aa: CASRGGLRTDTQYF
d_gene: -; v_gene: TRBV28; j_gene: TRBJ1-5; CDR3aa: CASLSGGGNQPQHF
d_gene: -; v_gene: TRBV19; j_gene: TRBJ1-1; CDR3aa: CASLQNTEAFF